These 2 T cell receptor beta chains originate from one sample sequenced in a study of T cells in Graves' hyperthyroidism and ophthalmopathy. Using RNA transcripts as the source, TCR beta CDR3 regions were amplified. HTBI primers were employed in a first-round RT-PCR of the TCR CDR3. TCRdb processed the multiplex PCR reads anew with MiXCR; each CDR3 protein has one entry. The sample includes some 600,000 distinct CDR3 sequences, approximately 15% seen only once; the top ten take around 5.4%. What was sequenced was blood. The receptors here all came from a woman in her twenties or thirties with Graves' hyperthyroidism that later progressed to Graves' ophthalmopathy.

This clonotype was observed at least ten times. The chain uses TRBV2 and TRBJ2-1; TRBD1 agrees at 10 bases. Unmatched junction bases numbered 9, after V lost 7 bases and J lost 6 bases. The CDR3 totals 15 residues. Looked up from germline, CDR1 is SNHLY and CDR2 is FYNNEI. CDR3 in amino acids: CASIPGQGVINEQFF. CDR3 nucleotide sequence: TGTGCCAGCATTCCCGGACAGGGGGTGATCAATGAGCAGTTCTTC.

This clonotype was detected ten times or more. The chain couples TRBV6-1 to TRBJ1-5; D remains ambiguous. The germline CDR1 and CDR2 sequences are MNHNS and SASEGT. This CDR3 region has 16 residues. With 0 bases removed from V and 7 bases from J, the gap between germline ends came to 16 bases. In nucleotides, the CDR3 is TGTGCCAGCAGTGAAGCGCTTCTAGGCTCAAGGCAGCCCCAGCATTTT. The encoded protein is CASSEALLGSRQPQHF.